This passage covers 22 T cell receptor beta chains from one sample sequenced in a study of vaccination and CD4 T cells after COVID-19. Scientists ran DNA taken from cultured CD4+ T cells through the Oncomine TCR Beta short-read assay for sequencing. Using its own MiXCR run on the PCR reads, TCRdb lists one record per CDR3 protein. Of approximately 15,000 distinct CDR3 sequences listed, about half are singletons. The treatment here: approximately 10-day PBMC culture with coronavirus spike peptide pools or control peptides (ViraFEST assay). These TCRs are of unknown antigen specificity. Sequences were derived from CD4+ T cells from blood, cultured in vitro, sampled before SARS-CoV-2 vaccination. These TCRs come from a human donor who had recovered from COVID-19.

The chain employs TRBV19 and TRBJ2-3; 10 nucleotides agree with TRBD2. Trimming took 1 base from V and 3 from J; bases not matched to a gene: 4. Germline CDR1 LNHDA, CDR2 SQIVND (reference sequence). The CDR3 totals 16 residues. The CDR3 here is CASSIAGSGGTDTQYF. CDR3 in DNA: TGTGCCAGTAGTATAGCAGGTAGCGGGGGGACAGATACGCAGTATTTT.

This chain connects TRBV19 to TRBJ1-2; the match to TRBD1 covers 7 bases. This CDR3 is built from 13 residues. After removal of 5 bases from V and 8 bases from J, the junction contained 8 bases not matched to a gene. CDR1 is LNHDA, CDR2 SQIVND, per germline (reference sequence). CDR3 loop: CASSPQGTRGYTF. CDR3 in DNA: TGTGCCAGTAGTCCACAGGGGACCAGGGGCTACACCTTC.

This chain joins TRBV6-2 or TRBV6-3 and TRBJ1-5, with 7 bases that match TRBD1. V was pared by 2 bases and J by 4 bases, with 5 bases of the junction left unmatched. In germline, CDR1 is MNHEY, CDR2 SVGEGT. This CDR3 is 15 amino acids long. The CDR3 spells CASSYLGQQNQPQHF. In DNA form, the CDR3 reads TGTGCCAGCAGTTACCTGGGACAGCAAAATCAGCCCCAGCATTTT.

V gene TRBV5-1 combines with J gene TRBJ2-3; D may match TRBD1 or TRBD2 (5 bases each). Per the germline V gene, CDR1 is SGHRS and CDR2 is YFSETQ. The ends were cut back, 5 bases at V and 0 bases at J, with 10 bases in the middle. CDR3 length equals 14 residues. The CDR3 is CASRRGTSTDTQYF. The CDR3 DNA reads TGCGCCAGCAGGAGGGGAACAAGCACAGATACGCAGTATTTT.

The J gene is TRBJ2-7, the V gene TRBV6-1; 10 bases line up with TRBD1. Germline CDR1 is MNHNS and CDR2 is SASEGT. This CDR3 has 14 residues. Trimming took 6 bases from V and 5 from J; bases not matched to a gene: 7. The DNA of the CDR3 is TGTGCCAGCAGAAGGGGACAGGGGTATAACGAGCAGTACTTC. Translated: CASRRGQGYNEQYF.

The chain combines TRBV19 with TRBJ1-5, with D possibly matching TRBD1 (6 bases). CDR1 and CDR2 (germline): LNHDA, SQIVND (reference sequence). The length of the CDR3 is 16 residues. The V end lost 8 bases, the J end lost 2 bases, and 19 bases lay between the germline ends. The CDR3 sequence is CASGSGHVVGNQPQHF. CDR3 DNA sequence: TGTGCCAGTGGATCGGGACACGTGGTGGGCAATCAGCCCCAGCATTTT.

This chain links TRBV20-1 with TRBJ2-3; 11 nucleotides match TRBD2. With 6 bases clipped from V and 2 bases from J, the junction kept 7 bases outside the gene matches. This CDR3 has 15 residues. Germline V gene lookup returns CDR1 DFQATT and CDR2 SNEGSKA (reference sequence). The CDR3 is CSAGPGLADTDTQYF. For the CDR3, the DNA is TGCAGTGCGGGACCGGGACTAGCGGACACAGATACGCAGTATTTT.

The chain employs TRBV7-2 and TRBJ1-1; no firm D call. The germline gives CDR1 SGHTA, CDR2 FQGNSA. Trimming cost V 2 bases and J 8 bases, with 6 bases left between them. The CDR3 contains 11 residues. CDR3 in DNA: TGTGCCAGCAGCTTACGGTACGAAGCTTTCTTT. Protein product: CASSLRYEAFF. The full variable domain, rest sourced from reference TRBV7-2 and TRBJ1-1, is GAGVSQSPSNKVTEKGKDVELRCDPISGHTALYWYRQSLGQGLEFLIYFQGNSAPDKSGLPSDRFSAERTGGSVSTLTIQRTQQEDSAVYLCASSLRYEAFFGQGTRLTVV.

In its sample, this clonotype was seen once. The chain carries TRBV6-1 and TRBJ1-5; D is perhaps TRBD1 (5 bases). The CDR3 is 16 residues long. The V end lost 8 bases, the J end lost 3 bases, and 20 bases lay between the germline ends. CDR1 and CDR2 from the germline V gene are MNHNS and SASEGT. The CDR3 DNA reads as TGTGCCAGCCTCCGCGGGGGATTCCCTATCAATCAGCCCCAGCATTTT. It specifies CASLRGGFPINQPQHF.

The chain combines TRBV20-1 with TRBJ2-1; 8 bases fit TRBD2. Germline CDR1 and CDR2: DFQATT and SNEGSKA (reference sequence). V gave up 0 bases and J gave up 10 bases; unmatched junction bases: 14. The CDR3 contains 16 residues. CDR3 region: CSARDRGWAGGGEQFF. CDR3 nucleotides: TGCAGTGCTAGAGATCGGGGCTGGGCGGGAGGCGGAGAGCAGTTCTTC.

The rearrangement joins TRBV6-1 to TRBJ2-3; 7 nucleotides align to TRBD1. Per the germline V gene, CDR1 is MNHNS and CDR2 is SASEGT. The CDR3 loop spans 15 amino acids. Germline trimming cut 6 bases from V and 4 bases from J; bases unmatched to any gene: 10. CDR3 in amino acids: CASRRQGIASDTQYF. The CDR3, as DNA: TGTGCCAGCAGGAGACAGGGAATAGCCTCAGATACGCAGTATTTT.

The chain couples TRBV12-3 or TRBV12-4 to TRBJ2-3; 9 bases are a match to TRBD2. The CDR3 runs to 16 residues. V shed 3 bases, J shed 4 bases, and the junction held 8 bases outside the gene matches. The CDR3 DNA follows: TGTGCCAGCAGTTTGACTAGCGGAGGGGGAGCAGATACGCAGTATTTT. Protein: CASSLTSGGGADTQYF.

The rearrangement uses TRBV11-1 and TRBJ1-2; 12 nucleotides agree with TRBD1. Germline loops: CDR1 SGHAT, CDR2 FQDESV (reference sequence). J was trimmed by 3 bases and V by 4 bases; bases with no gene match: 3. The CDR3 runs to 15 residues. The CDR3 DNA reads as TGTGCCAGCAGCTCGGGACAGGGGGCGCACTATGGCTACACCTTC. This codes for CASSSGQGAHYGYTF.

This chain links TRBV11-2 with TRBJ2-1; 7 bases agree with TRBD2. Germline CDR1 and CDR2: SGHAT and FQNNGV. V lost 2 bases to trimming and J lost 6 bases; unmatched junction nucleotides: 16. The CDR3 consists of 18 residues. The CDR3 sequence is CASSLKGSGAGWVNEQFF. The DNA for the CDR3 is TGTGCCAGCAGCTTAAAAGGGAGCGGGGCCGGATGGGTCAATGAGCAGTTCTTC.

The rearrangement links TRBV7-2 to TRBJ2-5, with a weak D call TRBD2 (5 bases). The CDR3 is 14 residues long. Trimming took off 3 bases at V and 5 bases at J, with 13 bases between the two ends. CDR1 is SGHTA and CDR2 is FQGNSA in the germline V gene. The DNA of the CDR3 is TGTGCCAGCAGCTTTGGATACCGAGGGGAGACCCAGTACTTC. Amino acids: CASSFGYRGETQYF.

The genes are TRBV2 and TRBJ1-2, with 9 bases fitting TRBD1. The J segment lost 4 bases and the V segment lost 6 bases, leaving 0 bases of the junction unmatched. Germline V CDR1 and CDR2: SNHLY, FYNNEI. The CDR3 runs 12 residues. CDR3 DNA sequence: TGTGCCAGCAGGACAGGGGGCTATGGCTACACCTTC. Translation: CASRTGGYGYTF.

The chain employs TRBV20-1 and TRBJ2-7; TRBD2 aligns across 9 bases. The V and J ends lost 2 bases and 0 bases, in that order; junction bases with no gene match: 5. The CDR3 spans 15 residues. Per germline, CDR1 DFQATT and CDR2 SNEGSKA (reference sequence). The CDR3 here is CSARSKTSGSYEQYF. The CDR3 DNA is TGCAGTGCTAGATCAAAGACTAGCGGCTCCTACGAGCAGTACTTC.

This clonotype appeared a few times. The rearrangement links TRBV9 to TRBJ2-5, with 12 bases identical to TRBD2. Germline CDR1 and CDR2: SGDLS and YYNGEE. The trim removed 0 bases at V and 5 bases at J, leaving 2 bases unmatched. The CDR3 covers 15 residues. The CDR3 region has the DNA TGTGCCAGCAGCGTAGGCGGGACTAGCGGGGAGACCCAGTACTTC. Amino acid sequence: CASSVGGTSGETQYF.

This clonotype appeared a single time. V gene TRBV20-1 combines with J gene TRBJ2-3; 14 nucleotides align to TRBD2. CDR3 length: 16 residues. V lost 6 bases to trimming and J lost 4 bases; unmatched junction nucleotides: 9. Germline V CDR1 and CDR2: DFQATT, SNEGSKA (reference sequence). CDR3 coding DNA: TGCAGTGCGGGGGGAGGACTAGCGGGAGGACCAGATACGCAGTATTTT. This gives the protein CSAGGGLAGGPDTQYF.

This chain's CDR3 is CASTPGGAADTQYF. The CDR3 DNA sequence: TGTGCCAGCACCCCAGGGGGGGCGGCAGATACGCAGTATTTT. The V call is TRBV28, the J call TRBJ2-3; D tentatively fits TRBD1 or TRBD2 (7 bases each). The germline CDR1 and CDR2 sequences are MDHEN and SYDVKM. Trimming shortened V by 7 bases and J by 4 bases, and 15 bases separated the two germline ends. The CDR3 runs 14 residues.

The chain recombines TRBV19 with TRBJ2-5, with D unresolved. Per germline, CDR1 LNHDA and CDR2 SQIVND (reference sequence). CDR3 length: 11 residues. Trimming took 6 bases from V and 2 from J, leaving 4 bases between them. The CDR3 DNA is TGTGCCAGTAGCTTACAAGAGACCCAGTACTTC. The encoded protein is CASSLQETQYF. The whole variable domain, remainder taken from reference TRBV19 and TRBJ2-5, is DGGITQSPKYLFRKEGQNVTLSCEQNLNHDAMYWYRQDPGQGLRLIYYSQIVNDFQKGDIAEGYSVSREKKESFPLTVTSAQKNPTAFYLCASSLQETQYFGPGTRLLVL.

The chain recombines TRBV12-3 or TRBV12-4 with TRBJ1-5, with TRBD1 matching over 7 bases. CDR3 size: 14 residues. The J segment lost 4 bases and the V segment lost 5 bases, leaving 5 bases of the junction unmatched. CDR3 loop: CASSPDRENQPQHF. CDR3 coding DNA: TGTGCCAGCAGTCCCGACAGGGAGAATCAGCCCCAGCATTTT.